The clone carrying this T cell receptor (beta chain) was recorded only once. The data were obtained in a study of blood T cell repertoires in COVID-19. Study-level background: Whether acute or convalescent, the COVID-19 samples came from the United States, Italy and Spain. Sample material is recorded as cDNA or gDNA derived from T cells, B-cell-depleted T cells, or PBMCs.

Per the study methods: Amplification with reference gene primers provided the estimates of nucleated cell counts. The assay was immunoSEQ multiplex PCR, and TCRdb's table has in-frame clones only and misses some. V and J calls and clone size are given by that table; D and trimming were obtained from the DNA. The sample carries around 140,000 clones, over 70% recorded once. The ends lost 0 bases at V and 7 bases at J; junction bases unmatched: 15. The CDR3 is 20 residues long. This TCR came from a woman aged 60-75 years with acute or convalescent COVID-19. The chain uses TRBV23-1 and TRBJ1-6; 10 nucleotides align to TRBD1. TRBV23-1 falls under the ORF class, with uncertain function. Input material: peripheral blood. The CDR3 here is CASSQSGDRGKGIRNSPLHF. In nucleotides, the CDR3 is TGCGCCAGCAGTCAATCCGGGGACAGGGGAAAGGGGATAAGGAATTCACCCCTCCACTTT.